This TCR beta chain was retrieved from a study of cytomegalovirus exposure and HLA in healthy donors. Across the study: From HLA-typed donors, an early data release held approximately 85 million unique TCRs.

Note on this clone: The antigen is not known.

This CDR3 is 13 amino acids long. The ends were cut back, 1 base at V and 6 bases at J, with 10 bases in the middle. The germline gives CDR1 SGHNT, CDR2 YENEEA. General observations from the study: Later on, analysis showed that most CMV-associated TCR beta chains appeared to be HLA-restricted.

60 Vbeta and 13 Jbeta primers were used in PCR. Original processing notes: Counted up in a later analysis, unique TCR beta chains came to approximately 83 million, with about 9.9 million shared. The assay was immunoSEQ multiplex PCR, and TCRdb's table has in-frame clones only and misses some. Clonal size and the V and J genes are those of that table, whereas D and trimming came from the DNA. Among some 150,000 clones listed, around 82% were seen once. The clonotype was recovered from a man aged 40-49 years in good health and CMV-seropositive. V is TRBV11-3 and J is TRBJ2-7; D gene ambiguous. Sequencing input: PBMCs. The CDR3 DNA sequence: TGTGCCAGCAGCTTAGGACGGGTCGGCGAGCAGTACTTC. This translates into CASSLGRVGEQYF.